A selection of T cell receptor beta chains follows, all from one sample in a study of technical replicates of blood from several donors. Sequencing was performed with immunoSEQ multiplex PCR; in TCRdb, only in-frame clones are kept and a portion is missing. The table lists tens of thousands of clones, over 95% of them singletons, with approximately 0.2% in the top ten. Material: T cells isolated from PBMCs. The receptors derive from a human donor in good health. Both conserved end residues are part of each CDR3. Fields, in order: clone size, D gene, J gene, V gene, CDR3 protein, CDR3 DNA. The D gene is left open where the match is weak. Where a row states a size, it is once, few, many or the class of an expanded clone; other rows omit it.

clone_size: .
d_call: TRBD1
j_call: TRBJ1-1
v_call: TRBV2
cdr3_aa: CASSLTGGSVVNTEAFF
cdr3_nt: TGTGCCAGCAGCCTGACAGGGGGCTCGGTGGTGAACACTGAAGCTTTCTTT

clone_size: .
d_call: .
j_call: TRBJ2-3
v_call: TRBV19
cdr3_aa: CASSIFPSTDTQYF
cdr3_nt: TGTGCCAGTAGTATTTTCCCTAGCACAGATACGCAGTATTTT

clone_size: .
d_call: .
j_call: TRBJ1-2
v_call: TRBV2
cdr3_aa: CASGALQGYGYTF
cdr3_nt: TGTGCCAGCGGGGCCCTTCAAGGGTATGGCTACACCTTC

clone_size: .
d_call: .
j_call: TRBJ1-4
v_call: TRBV9
cdr3_aa: CASSVEAGLGEKLFF
cdr3_nt: TGTGCCAGCAGCGTAGAGGCAGGGCTAGGGGAAAAACTGTTTTTT

clone_size: .
d_call: .
j_call: TRBJ2-4
v_call: TRBV19
cdr3_aa: CASSIDLAKNIQYF
cdr3_nt: TGTGCCAGTAGTATAGATCTAGCCAAAAACATTCAGTACTTC

clone_size: .
d_call: TRBD1
j_call: TRBJ1-2
v_call: TRBV15
cdr3_aa: CATSRQGQGGGYTF
cdr3_nt: TGTGCCACCAGCCGCCAGGGACAGGGTGGTGGCTACACCTTC

clone_size: once
d_call: TRBD2
j_call: TRBJ2-5
v_call: TRBV11-2
cdr3_aa: CASSWGLAGEETQYF
cdr3_nt: TGTGCCAGCAGCTGGGGACTAGCGGGAGAGGAGACCCAGTACTTC

clone_size: .
d_call: TRBD1
j_call: TRBJ2-2
v_call: TRBV30
cdr3_aa: CAWSVRGLYTGELFF
cdr3_nt: TGTGCCTGGAGTGTGAGGGGGCTTTACACCGGGGAGCTGTTTTTT

clone_size: .
d_call: .
j_call: TRBJ1-4
v_call: TRBV18
cdr3_aa: CASQESNEKLFF
cdr3_nt: TGTGCCAGCCAGGAATCTAATGAAAAACTGTTTTTT

clone_size: .
d_call: .
j_call: TRBJ1-2
v_call: TRBV18
cdr3_aa: CASSPAGSGYTF
cdr3_nt: TGTGCCAGCTCACCAGCAGGAAGTGGCTACACCTTC

clone_size: .
d_call: .
j_call: TRBJ2-5
v_call: TRBV2
cdr3_aa: CASSGFWREGETQYF
cdr3_nt: TGTGCCAGCAGTGGTTTTTGGCGGGAAGGAGAGACCCAGTACTTC

clone_size: .
d_call: .
j_call: TRBJ2-3
v_call: TRBV30
cdr3_aa: CAWSNLRTDTQYF
cdr3_nt: TGTGCCTGGAGTAACTTGAGGACAGATACGCAGTATTTT

clone_size: .
d_call: .
j_call: TRBJ2-7
v_call: TRBV9
cdr3_aa: CASSVADGKSYEQYF
cdr3_nt: TGTGCCAGCAGCGTCGCCGATGGCAAGTCCTACGAGCAGTACTTC

clone_size: .
d_call: .
j_call: TRBJ1-2
v_call: TRBV18
cdr3_aa: CASSPGGDGYTF
cdr3_nt: TGTGCCAGCTCACCAGGAGGGGATGGCTACACCTTC

clone_size: once
d_call: TRBD2
j_call: TRBJ2-1
v_call: TRBV28
cdr3_aa: CASRIGTSGYNEQFF
cdr3_nt: TGTGCCAGCAGGATAGGGACTAGCGGCTACAATGAGCAGTTCTTC

clone_size: .
d_call: TRBD1
j_call: TRBJ2-7
v_call: TRBV27
cdr3_aa: CASSLLGTGDYEQYF
cdr3_nt: TGTGCCAGCAGTTTGCTAGGGACAGGGGACTACGAGCAGTACTTC

clone_size: .
d_call: .
j_call: TRBJ1-1
v_call: TRBV5-8
cdr3_aa: CASSLSAGNTEAFF
cdr3_nt: TGTGCCAGCAGCTTGTCAGCGGGGAACACTGAAGCTTTCTTT

clone_size: .
d_call: TRBD1
j_call: TRBJ1-5
v_call: TRBV10-3
cdr3_aa: CAIRGQSNQPQHF
cdr3_nt: TGTGCCATCAGGGGACAGAGCAATCAGCCCCAGCATTTT

clone_size: .
d_call: .
j_call: TRBJ1-2
v_call: TRBV9
cdr3_aa: CASRAEENYGYTF
cdr3_nt: TGTGCCAGCAGGGCAGAAGAAAACTATGGCTACACCTTC

clone_size: .
d_call: .
j_call: TRBJ1-1
v_call: TRBV25-1
cdr3_aa: CASSERNLNAEAFF
cdr3_nt: TGTGCCAGCAGTGAAAGAAACTTAAATGCTGAAGCTTTCTTT

clone_size: .
d_call: TRBD2
j_call: TRBJ2-7
v_call: TRBV25-1
cdr3_aa: CASSEMLAGATYEQYF
cdr3_nt: TGTGCCAGCAGTGAGATGCTAGCGGGAGCGACCTACGAGCAGTACTTC

clone_size: .
d_call: .
j_call: TRBJ2-6
v_call: TRBV29-1
cdr3_aa: CSVTPTVGGAGANVLTF
cdr3_nt: TGCAGCGTTACTCCGACAGTAGGTGGGGCCGGGGCCAACGTCCTGACTTTC

clone_size: .
d_call: .
j_call: TRBJ1-2
v_call: TRBV19
cdr3_aa: CASRRGRNYGYTF
cdr3_nt: TGTGCCAGTCGGCGGGGCCGTAACTATGGCTACACCTTC

clone_size: .
d_call: TRBD1
j_call: TRBJ1-5
v_call: TRBV19
cdr3_aa: CAAKDRGQQPQHF
cdr3_nt: TGTGCCGCCAAGGACAGGGGGCAACAGCCCCAGCATTTT

clone_size: .
d_call: .
j_call: TRBJ2-2
v_call: TRBV19
cdr3_aa: CASTLQGSGELFF
cdr3_nt: TGTGCCAGTACCCTACAGGGTTCCGGGGAGCTGTTTTTT

clone_size: once
d_call: .
j_call: TRBJ1-1
v_call: TRBV7-7
cdr3_aa: CASSSTGNTEAFF
cdr3_nt: TGTGCTAGCAGCTCGACAGGGAACACTGAAGCTTTCTTT

clone_size: once
d_call: .
j_call: TRBJ1-1
v_call: TRBV28
cdr3_aa: CASSPTTTEAFF
cdr3_nt: TGTGCCAGCAGTCCCACTACCACTGAAGCTTTCTTT

clone_size: .
d_call: TRBD2
j_call: TRBJ2-7
v_call: TRBV7-8
cdr3_aa: CASSLGLAGTYEQYF
cdr3_nt: TGTGCCAGCAGCTTAGGTCTAGCGGGAACCTACGAGCAGTACTTC

clone_size: .
d_call: TRBD1
j_call: TRBJ2-7
v_call: TRBV5-6
cdr3_aa: CASSQGTGAYEQYF
cdr3_nt: TGTGCCAGCAGCCAAGGGACAGGGGCCTACGAGCAGTACTTC

clone_size: .
d_call: .
j_call: TRBJ2-1
v_call: TRBV27
cdr3_aa: CASSLGQVNEQFF
cdr3_nt: TGTGCCAGCAGTTTAGGGCAGGTCAATGAGCAGTTCTTC

clone_size: .
d_call: TRBD2
j_call: TRBJ2-7
v_call: TRBV13
cdr3_aa: CASSTRLASEQYF
cdr3_nt: TGTGCCAGCAGCACCCGACTAGCAAGCGAGCAGTACTTC

clone_size: .
d_call: TRBD1
j_call: TRBJ2-1
v_call: TRBV9
cdr3_aa: CASADRDDEQFF
cdr3_nt: TGTGCCAGCGCGGACAGGGATGATGAGCAGTTCTTC

clone_size: .
d_call: .
j_call: TRBJ2-2
v_call: TRBV7-9
cdr3_aa: CASRLLSNTGELFF
cdr3_nt: TGTGCCAGCAGACTGCTTTCGAACACCGGGGAGCTGTTTTTT

clone_size: once
d_call: TRBD1
j_call: TRBJ1-1
v_call: TRBV29-1
cdr3_aa: CSVGGTEIMNTEAFF
cdr3_nt: TGCAGCGTTGGGGGGACAGAAATCATGAACACTGAAGCTTTCTTT

clone_size: .
d_call: .
j_call: TRBJ1-1
v_call: TRBV7-2
cdr3_aa: CASSLEPTLNTEAFF
cdr3_nt: TGTGCCAGCAGCTTAGAGCCTACCTTGAACACTGAAGCTTTCTTT

clone_size: .
d_call: .
j_call: TRBJ2-2
v_call: TRBV5-1
cdr3_aa: CASSFSAGELFF
cdr3_nt: TGCGCCAGCAGCTTCTCGGCCGGGGAGCTGTTTTTT

clone_size: .
d_call: TRBD2
j_call: TRBJ2-1
v_call: TRBV7-3
cdr3_aa: CASSVGLAGGREQFF
cdr3_nt: TGTGCCAGCAGCGTTGGACTAGCGGGAGGCCGGGAGCAGTTCTTC

clone_size: .
d_call: TRBD2
j_call: TRBJ2-3
v_call: TRBV19
cdr3_aa: CASSQTSGHTDTQYF
cdr3_nt: TGTGCCAGTAGCCAAACTAGCGGCCACACAGATACGCAGTATTTT

clone_size: .
d_call: .
j_call: TRBJ2-1
v_call: TRBV30
cdr3_aa: CACSIWANNEQFF
cdr3_nt: TGTGCCTGTTCTATTTGGGCCAACAATGAGCAGTTCTTC

clone_size: .
d_call: .
j_call: TRBJ2-4
v_call: TRBV5-6
cdr3_aa: CASSLKWETKNIQYF
cdr3_nt: TGTGCCAGCAGCTTGAAATGGGAGACCAAAAACATTCAGTACTTC

clone_size: .
d_call: .
j_call: TRBJ1-2
v_call: TRBV25-1
cdr3_aa: CASREDREGYTF
cdr3_nt: TGTGCCAGCAGAGAAGATAGAGAGGGCTACACCTTC

clone_size: .
d_call: .
j_call: TRBJ2-7
v_call: TRBV5-5
cdr3_aa: CASSLGLTYEQYF
cdr3_nt: TGTGCCAGCAGCTTGGGGCTGACCTACGAGCAGTACTTC

clone_size: .
d_call: .
j_call: TRBJ2-7
v_call: TRBV1
cdr3_aa: CTSSPSETSGTYEQYF
cdr3_nt: TGCACCAGCAGCCCTTCGGAGACTAGCGGCACCTACGAGCAGTACTTC

clone_size: .
d_call: TRBD2
j_call: TRBJ2-2
v_call: TRBV6-1
cdr3_aa: CASSVLAGGPNTGELFF
cdr3_nt: TGTGCCAGCAGTGTGCTAGCGGGAGGGCCGAACACCGGGGAGCTGTTTTTT

clone_size: .
d_call: .
j_call: TRBJ2-3
v_call: TRBV7-6
cdr3_aa: CASSLFFRGTDTQYF
cdr3_nt: TGTGCCAGCAGCTTATTTTTTCGGGGCACAGATACGCAGTATTTT